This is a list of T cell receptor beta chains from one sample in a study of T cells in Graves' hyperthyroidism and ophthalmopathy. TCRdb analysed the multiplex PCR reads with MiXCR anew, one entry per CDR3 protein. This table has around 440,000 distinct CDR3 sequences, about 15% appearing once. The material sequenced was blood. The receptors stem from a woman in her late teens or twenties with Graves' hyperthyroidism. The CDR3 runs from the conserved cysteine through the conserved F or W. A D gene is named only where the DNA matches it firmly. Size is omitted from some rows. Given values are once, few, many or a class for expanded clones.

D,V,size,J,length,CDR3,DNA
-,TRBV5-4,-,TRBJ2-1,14,CASSLGLGGNEQFF,TGTGCCAGCAGCTTGGGACTAGGGGGGAATGAGCAGTTCTTC
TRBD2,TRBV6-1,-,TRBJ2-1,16,CASTLQAGVSRNEQFF,TGTGCCAGCACCCTTCAAGCGGGAGTTAGTAGGAATGAGCAGTTCTTC
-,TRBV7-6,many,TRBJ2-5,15,CASSSKMTNQETQYF,TGTGCCAGCAGCTCGAAAATGACAAACCAAGAGACCCAGTACTTC
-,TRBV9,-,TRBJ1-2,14,CASSVKGSGHGYTF,TGTGCCAGCAGCGTAAAGGGGAGTGGTCATGGCTACACCTTC
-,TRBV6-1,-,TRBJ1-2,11,CASSDGRGYTF,TGTGCCAGCAGTGACGGTCGTGGCTACACCTTC
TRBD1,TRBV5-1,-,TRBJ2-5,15,CASSFSGQGMETQYF,TGCGCCAGCAGCTTCTCGGGACAGGGTATGGAGACCCAGTACTTC
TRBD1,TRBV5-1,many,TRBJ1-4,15,CASSPGQGGNEKLFF,TGCGCCAGCAGCCCAGGACAGGGGGGAAATGAAAAACTGTTTTTT
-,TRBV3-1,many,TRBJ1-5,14,CASSPNTGDRPQHF,TGTGCCAGCAGCCCCAACACCGGAGATAGGCCCCAGCATTTT
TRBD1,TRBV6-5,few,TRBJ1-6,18,CASSYSGQGASYNSPLHF,TGTGCCAGCAGTTACTCGGGACAGGGGGCGTCTTATAATTCACCCCTCCACTTT
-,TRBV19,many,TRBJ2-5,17,CARVTARGGATQETQYF,TGTGCCAGAGTCACCGCTCGAGGCGGGGCTACTCAAGAGACCCAGTACTTC
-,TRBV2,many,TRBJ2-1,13,CATKTRNYNEQFF,TGTGCCACCAAGACTAGGAACTACAATGAGCAGTTCTTC
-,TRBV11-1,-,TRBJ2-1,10,CASRGQRQFF,TGTGCCAGTAGAGGGCAGAGGCAGTTCTTC
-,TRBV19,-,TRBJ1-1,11,CATGWGTEAFF,TGTGCCACAGGGTGGGGGACTGAAGCTTTCTTT
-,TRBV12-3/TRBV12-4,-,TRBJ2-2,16,CASSPSRQVDTGELFF,TGTGCCAGCAGTCCAAGTAGACAGGTAGACACCGGGGAGCTGTTTTTT
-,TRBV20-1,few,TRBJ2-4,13,CSARGGWKNIQYF,TGCAGTGCTAGAGGAGGGTGGAAAAACATTCAGTACTTC
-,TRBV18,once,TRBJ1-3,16,CASSPPGRVSGNTIYF,TGTGCCAGCTCACCACCGGGACGGGTCTCTGGAAACACCATATATTTT
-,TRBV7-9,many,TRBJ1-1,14,CASSFGAGSTEAFF,TGTGCCAGCAGCTTTGGGGCGGGGAGTACTGAAGCTTTCTTT
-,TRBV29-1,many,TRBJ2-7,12,CSFDSLTYEQYF,TGCAGCTTCGACAGCCTAACCTACGAGCAGTACTTC
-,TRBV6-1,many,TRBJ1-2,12,CASRQGVYGYTF,TGTGCCAGCAGACAGGGAGTCTATGGCTACACCTTC
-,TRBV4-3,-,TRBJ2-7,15,CASSQVMALTYEQYF,TGCGCCAGCAGCCAAGTCATGGCCCTCACCTACGAGCAGTACTTC
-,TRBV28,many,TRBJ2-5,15,CASSLWDRLQETQYF,TGTGCCAGCAGTTTATGGGACAGACTTCAAGAGACCCAGTACTTC
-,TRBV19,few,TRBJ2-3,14,CASSSGVISDTQYF,TGTGCCAGCTCCTCAGGGGTCATCTCAGATACGCAGTATTTT
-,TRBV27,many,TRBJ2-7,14,CASSWARDSYEQYF,TGTGCCAGCAGTTGGGCCAGGGACTCCTACGAGCAGTACTTC
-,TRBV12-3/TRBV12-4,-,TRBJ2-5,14,CASSLITEQETQYF,TGTGCCAGCAGTCTTATTACAGAACAAGAGACCCAGTACTTC
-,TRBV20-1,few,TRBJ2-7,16,CSARDLVGRTSYEQYF,TGCAGTGCTAGAGATCTCGTCGGGAGAACCTCCTACGAGCAGTACTTC
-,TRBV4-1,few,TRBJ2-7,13,CASSHLGAYEQYF,TGCGCCAGCAGCCACTTGGGGGCCTACGAGCAGTACTTC
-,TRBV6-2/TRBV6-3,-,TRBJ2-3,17,CASTNPTQFFSTDTQYF,TGTGCCAGCACCAACCCGACACAGTTCTTTAGCACAGATACGCAGTATTTT
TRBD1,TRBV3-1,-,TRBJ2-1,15,CASSPWTGANNEQFF,TGTGCCAGCAGCCCATGGACAGGGGCCAACAATGAGCAGTTCTTC
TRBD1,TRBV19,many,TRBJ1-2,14,CASTKGALDYGYTF,TGTGCCAGTACTAAGGGGGCTTTGGACTATGGCTACACCTTC
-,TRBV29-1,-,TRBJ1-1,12,CSVDTTGTEAFF,TGCAGCGTTGATACGACTGGCACTGAAGCTTTCTTT
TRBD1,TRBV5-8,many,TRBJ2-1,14,CASSFRTGRNEQFF,TGTGCCAGCAGCTTCCGGACAGGGAGGAATGAGCAGTTCTTC
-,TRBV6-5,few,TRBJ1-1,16,CASAYSRGWGDTEAFF,TGTGCCAGCGCTTACTCGAGGGGATGGGGGGACACTGAAGCTTTCTTT
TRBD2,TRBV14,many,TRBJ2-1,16,CASSPLQTSDYNEQFF,TGTGCCAGCAGCCCGCTGCAGACTAGCGACTACAATGAGCAGTTCTTC
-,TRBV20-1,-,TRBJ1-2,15,CSAREAGSGNYGYTF,TGCAGTGCTAGAGAAGCGGGCAGCGGAAACTATGGCTACACCTTC
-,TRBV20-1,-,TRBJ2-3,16,CSAARGEGWGTDTQYF,TGCAGTGCCGCCCGGGGTGAGGGATGGGGCACAGATACGCAGTATTTT
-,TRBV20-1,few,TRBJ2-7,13,CSATNQETYEQYF,TGCAGTGCTACGAATCAGGAGACCTACGAGCAGTACTTC
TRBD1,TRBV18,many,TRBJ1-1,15,CASSPGQGGYTEAFF,TGTGCCAGCTCACCAGGACAGGGAGGGTACACTGAAGCTTTCTTT
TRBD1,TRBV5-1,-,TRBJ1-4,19,CASSHGRQGGFPTNEKLFF,TGCGCCAGCAGCCATGGCCGACAGGGAGGCTTCCCAACTAATGAAAAACTGTTTTTT
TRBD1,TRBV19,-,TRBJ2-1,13,CATQGAWYNEQFF,TGTGCCACCCAGGGGGCTTGGTACAATGAGCAGTTCTTC
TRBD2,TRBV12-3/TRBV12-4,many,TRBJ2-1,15,CASRLGASGDNEQFF,TGTGCCAGCAGGCTCGGGGCTAGCGGGGACAATGAGCAGTTCTTC
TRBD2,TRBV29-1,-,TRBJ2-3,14,CSVEISGGTDTQYF,TGCAGCGTTGAAATCAGCGGGGGCACAGATACGCAGTATTTT
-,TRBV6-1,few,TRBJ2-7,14,CASSPTPGRGEQYF,TGTGCCAGCAGCCCCACACCGGGGCGGGGCGAGCAGTACTTC
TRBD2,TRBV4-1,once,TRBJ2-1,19,CASSQDYLAGGRSYNEQFF,TGCGCCAGCAGCCAAGATTACCTAGCGGGGGGTCGCTCCTACAATGAGCAGTTCTTC
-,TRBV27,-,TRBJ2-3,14,CASSQMSSTDTQYF,TGTGCCAGCTCGCAGATGTCTAGCACAGATACGCAGTATTTT
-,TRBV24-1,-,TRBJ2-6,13,CATSVSGANVLTF,TGTGCCACCAGTGTCTCTGGGGCCAACGTCCTGACTTTC
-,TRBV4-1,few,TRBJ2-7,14,CASSQDKGLYEQYF,TGCGCCAGCAGCCAAGATAAAGGGCTTTACGAGCAGTACTTC
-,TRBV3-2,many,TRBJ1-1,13,CASSQGRSTEAFF,TGTGCCAGCAGCCAGGGGCGCTCCACTGAAGCTTTCTTT
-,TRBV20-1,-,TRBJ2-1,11,CSARAVNEQFF,TGCAGTGCTAGAGCGGTCAATGAGCAGTTCTTC
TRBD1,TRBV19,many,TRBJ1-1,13,CASSKQGRTEAFF,TGTGCCAGTAGTAAACAGGGGAGAACTGAAGCTTTCTTT
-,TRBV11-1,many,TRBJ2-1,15,CASSLARAKGHEQFF,TGTGCCAGCAGCTTAGCACGGGCCAAAGGACATGAGCAGTTCTTC
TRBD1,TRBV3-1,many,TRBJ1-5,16,CASSQDRTGLSQPQHF,TGTGCCAGCAGCCAAGACCGGACAGGGTTGAGTCAGCCCCAGCATTTT
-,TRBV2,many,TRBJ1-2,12,CASRELNYGYTF,TGTGCCAGTAGGGAACTTAACTATGGCTACACCTTC
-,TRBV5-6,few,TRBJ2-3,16,CASSWNTGSGTDTQYF,TGTGCCAGCAGCTGGAATACAGGATCGGGCACAGATACGCAGTATTTT
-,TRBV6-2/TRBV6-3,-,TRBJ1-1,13,CASTPAWNTEAFF,TGTGCCAGCACCCCGGCATGGAACACTGAAGCTTTCTTT
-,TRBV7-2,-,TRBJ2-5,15,CATSYRGGSPRVQYF,TGTGCCACCTCCTACAGAGGGGGGAGCCCAAGAGTCCAGTACTTC